Listed below are T cell receptor beta chains from one sample, sequenced in a study of beta chain features in type 1 diabetes. The table came from immunoSEQ multiplex PCR; TCRdb's copy has only in-frame clones and leaves some out. The sample has 970,000 or so clones; 15% to 20% are singletons. The material sequenced was naive CD4+ T cells from blood. Receptors originate from a woman aged 18-29 years in good health. The CDR3 runs from the conserved cysteine through the conserved F or W. D genes are given only for firm matches. Some rows have no size entry. The others give once, few or many, or a class for an expanded clone.

j_call: TRBJ2-3
v_call: TRBV7-2
clone_size: few
cdr3_length: 13
d_call: -
cdr3_nt: TGTGCCAGCAGCTCGGCCAGGGAAGATACGCAGTATTTT
cdr3_aa: CASSSAREDTQYF

j_call: TRBJ2-3
v_call: TRBV7-2
clone_size: -
cdr3_length: 13
d_call: -
cdr3_nt: TGTGCCAGCAGTCTCCTCGGGCCAGATACGCAGTATTTT
cdr3_aa: CASSLLGPDTQYF

j_call: TRBJ2-1
v_call: TRBV25-1
clone_size: -
cdr3_length: 11
d_call: -
cdr3_nt: TGTGCCAGCAAGGAGTACAATGAGCAGTTCTTC
cdr3_aa: CASKEYNEQFF

j_call: TRBJ1-2
v_call: TRBV28
clone_size: few
cdr3_length: 15
d_call: -
cdr3_nt: TGTGCCAGCAACTCAGGAGGGTTTTCGAACTATGGCTACACCTTC
cdr3_aa: CASNSGGFSNYGYTF

j_call: TRBJ1-2
v_call: TRBV29-1
clone_size: -
cdr3_length: 11
d_call: -
cdr3_nt: TGCAGCGTTCTCAGGGGTACTGGCTACACCTTC
cdr3_aa: CSVLRGTGYTF

j_call: TRBJ1-2
v_call: TRBV27
clone_size: few
cdr3_length: 14
d_call: -
cdr3_nt: TGTGCCACTTCAACTAGGGGGACCTCCTATGGCTACACCTTC
cdr3_aa: CATSTRGTSYGYTF

j_call: TRBJ2-1
v_call: TRBV5-1
clone_size: -
cdr3_length: 16
d_call: TRBD2
cdr3_nt: TGCGCCAGCAGCTTAGGCGGGAGTGTGGATTACAATGAGCAGTTCTTC
cdr3_aa: CASSLGGSVDYNEQFF

j_call: TRBJ2-2
v_call: TRBV18
clone_size: -
cdr3_length: 13
d_call: -
cdr3_nt: TGTGCCAGCTCAACAGGCTATACCGGGGAGCTGTTTTTT
cdr3_aa: CASSTGYTGELFF

j_call: TRBJ1-2
v_call: TRBV2
clone_size: few
cdr3_length: 13
d_call: -
cdr3_nt: TGTGCCAGCAGTGAATGGACAGTCTATGGCTACACCTTC
cdr3_aa: CASSEWTVYGYTF

j_call: TRBJ1-1
v_call: TRBV18
clone_size: few
cdr3_length: 16
d_call: -
cdr3_nt: TGTGCCAGCTCACCACCGGTCGGAGCGGAGAACACTGAAGCTTTCTTT
cdr3_aa: CASSPPVGAENTEAFF

j_call: TRBJ2-3
v_call: TRBV5-8
clone_size: few
cdr3_length: 14
d_call: TRBD2
cdr3_nt: TGTGCCAGCAGCACGACCGGGACTAGTCTCCCGCAGTATTTT
cdr3_aa: CASSTTGTSLPQYF

j_call: TRBJ2-6
v_call: TRBV7-2
clone_size: few
cdr3_length: 18
d_call: TRBD2
cdr3_nt: TGTGCCAGCAACGACGGGATAGCGGGAAGTAGTGGGGCCAACGTCCTGACTTTC
cdr3_aa: CASNDGIAGSSGANVLTF

j_call: TRBJ2-7
v_call: TRBV7-8
clone_size: -
cdr3_length: 15
d_call: -
cdr3_nt: TGTGCCAGCAGCTCATACCGGGACACCCGCTACGAGCAGTACTTC
cdr3_aa: CASSSYRDTRYEQYF

j_call: TRBJ2-2
v_call: TRBV14
clone_size: -
cdr3_length: 15
d_call: TRBD1
cdr3_nt: TGTGCCAGCAGCCGTGACAGGGCCCCCTTCGGGGAGCTGTTTTTT
cdr3_aa: CASSRDRAPFGELFF

j_call: TRBJ2-3
v_call: TRBV7-8
clone_size: -
cdr3_length: 14
d_call: -
cdr3_nt: TGTGCCAGCAGCTTACGGCGGGTCGTAGATACGCAGTATTTT
cdr3_aa: CASSLRRVVDTQYF

j_call: TRBJ2-3
v_call: TRBV5-1
clone_size: -
cdr3_length: 13
d_call: -
cdr3_nt: TGCGCCAGCATGGCCAGGGTCACAGATACGCAGTATTTT
cdr3_aa: CASMARVTDTQYF

j_call: TRBJ2-4
v_call: TRBV7-3
clone_size: few
cdr3_length: 13
d_call: TRBD1
cdr3_nt: TGTGCCTCGCGAGGGACAGCAAAGCACATTCAGTACTTC
cdr3_aa: CASRGTAKHIQYF

j_call: TRBJ2-7
v_call: TRBV11-3
clone_size: -
cdr3_length: 12
d_call: -
cdr3_nt: TGTGCCAGCAGCCCGGACGGGAACGAGCAGTACTTC
cdr3_aa: CASSPDGNEQYF

j_call: TRBJ1-2
v_call: TRBV28
clone_size: -
cdr3_length: 15
d_call: TRBD1
cdr3_nt: TGTGCCAGCAGTCCCCGGACAGGGGGCAAGTATGGCTACACCTTC
cdr3_aa: CASSPRTGGKYGYTF

j_call: TRBJ2-5
v_call: TRBV7-8
clone_size: -
cdr3_length: 17
d_call: -
cdr3_nt: TGTGCCAGCAGCTTAGGGAGCTTGACGGAGGCAGGGCAGACCCAGTACTTC
cdr3_aa: CASSLGSLTEAGQTQYF

j_call: TRBJ1-6
v_call: TRBV2
clone_size: -
cdr3_length: 15
d_call: -
cdr3_nt: TGTGCCAGCAGTGTGCAGGGCTCCTATAATTCACCCCTCCACTTT
cdr3_aa: CASSVQGSYNSPLHF

j_call: TRBJ2-1
v_call: TRBV7-3
clone_size: -
cdr3_length: 16
d_call: -
cdr3_nt: TGTGCCAGCAGCCAATGGGCGGGCTCCGGGGGCGATGAGCAGTTCTTC
cdr3_aa: CASSQWAGSGGDEQFF

j_call: TRBJ2-1
v_call: TRBV6-5
clone_size: -
cdr3_length: 13
d_call: -
cdr3_nt: TGTGCCAGCAAAGCAACAGGGAACAATGAGCAGTTCTTC
cdr3_aa: CASKATGNNEQFF

j_call: TRBJ1-3
v_call: TRBV28
clone_size: -
cdr3_length: 14
d_call: TRBD1
cdr3_nt: TGTGCCAGCAGTTTCCCAGGGGGCGGAAACACCATATATTTT
cdr3_aa: CASSFPGGGNTIYF

j_call: TRBJ2-1
v_call: TRBV5-4
clone_size: -
cdr3_length: 15
d_call: TRBD2
cdr3_nt: TGTGCCAGCAGCCAAGGACTAGCGGAATACAATGAGCAGTTCTTC
cdr3_aa: CASSQGLAEYNEQFF

j_call: TRBJ2-7
v_call: TRBV5-1
clone_size: -
cdr3_length: 13
d_call: -
cdr3_nt: TGCGCCAGCAGCCCGGACATCTCGGGCGAGCAGTACTTC
cdr3_aa: CASSPDISGEQYF

j_call: TRBJ2-7
v_call: TRBV18
clone_size: few
cdr3_length: 14
d_call: TRBD1
cdr3_nt: TGTGCCAGCTCACCAGGGGGACAGTCCTACGAGCAGTACTTC
cdr3_aa: CASSPGGQSYEQYF

j_call: TRBJ2-3
v_call: TRBV6-5
clone_size: few
cdr3_length: 15
d_call: TRBD2
cdr3_nt: TGTGCCAGCAGTCTTAGCGGGGCCCCCCCGGATACGCAGTATTTT
cdr3_aa: CASSLSGAPPDTQYF

j_call: TRBJ2-1
v_call: TRBV19
clone_size: few
cdr3_length: 13
d_call: -
cdr3_nt: TGTGCCAGTAGTATAAGGGGTTACAATGAGCAGTTCTTC
cdr3_aa: CASSIRGYNEQFF

j_call: TRBJ2-5
v_call: TRBV11-2
clone_size: -
cdr3_length: 14
d_call: -
cdr3_nt: TGTGCCAGCAGCTCAGGACAGCTCCAAGAGACCCAGTACTTC
cdr3_aa: CASSSGQLQETQYF

j_call: TRBJ2-1
v_call: TRBV5-4
clone_size: few
cdr3_length: 14
d_call: -
cdr3_nt: TGTGCCAGCAGCATATCGGACCGAGCCAATGAGCAGTTCTTC
cdr3_aa: CASSISDRANEQFF

j_call: TRBJ2-1
v_call: TRBV5-4
clone_size: -
cdr3_length: 17
d_call: TRBD2
cdr3_nt: TGTGCCAGTAGACCCCAGGGTCTAGCGGGAGTTTTGAGTGAGCAGTTCTTC
cdr3_aa: CASRPQGLAGVLSEQFF

j_call: TRBJ2-3
v_call: TRBV11-2
clone_size: few
cdr3_length: 13
d_call: -
cdr3_nt: TGTGCCAGCAGCTTAGCCAGCACAGATACGCAGTATTTT
cdr3_aa: CASSLASTDTQYF

j_call: TRBJ1-2
v_call: TRBV25-1
clone_size: few
cdr3_length: 15
d_call: TRBD1
cdr3_nt: TGTGCCAGCAGTGAGCCGGGACAGGGTTTGGGAGGCTACACCTTC
cdr3_aa: CASSEPGQGLGGYTF

j_call: TRBJ2-5
v_call: TRBV5-5
clone_size: few
cdr3_length: 16
d_call: -
cdr3_nt: TGTGCCAGCAGCCGACCGGGGGCGCAGGCGGGAGAGACCCAGTACTTC
cdr3_aa: CASSRPGAQAGETQYF

j_call: TRBJ2-6
v_call: TRBV5-1
clone_size: -
cdr3_length: 15
d_call: -
cdr3_nt: TGCGCCAGCAGCTTGGAGGGGATTGGGGCCAACGTCCTGACTTTC
cdr3_aa: CASSLEGIGANVLTF

j_call: TRBJ2-5
v_call: TRBV7-2
clone_size: -
cdr3_length: 14
d_call: TRBD2
cdr3_nt: TGTGCCAGCAGCTTAGGCGGGAGCCAAGAGACCCAGTACTTC
cdr3_aa: CASSLGGSQETQYF

j_call: TRBJ1-5
v_call: TRBV7-2
clone_size: few
cdr3_length: 15
d_call: -
cdr3_nt: TGTGCCAGCAGCTTAGCACGGGGGGCTGAGCAGCCCCAGCATTTT
cdr3_aa: CASSLARGAEQPQHF

j_call: TRBJ2-1
v_call: TRBV19
clone_size: few
cdr3_length: 13
d_call: -
cdr3_nt: TGTGCCAGTACGGCTTTCTCCTACAATGAGCAGTTCTTC
cdr3_aa: CASTAFSYNEQFF

j_call: TRBJ2-3
v_call: TRBV29-1
clone_size: few
cdr3_length: 15
d_call: TRBD1
cdr3_nt: TGCAGCGGCACCCAGGGGGTACCCCCCACAGATACGCAGTATTTT
cdr3_aa: CSGTQGVPPTDTQYF

j_call: TRBJ2-5
v_call: TRBV15
clone_size: few
cdr3_length: 15
d_call: TRBD1
cdr3_nt: TGTGCCACCAGCAGAGATGGACAGGATCAAGAGACCCAGTACTTC
cdr3_aa: CATSRDGQDQETQYF

j_call: TRBJ2-5
v_call: TRBV7-2
clone_size: few
cdr3_length: 15
d_call: -
cdr3_nt: TGTGCCAGCAGCTTAGATAGTAGCTCGCGGGAGACCCAGTACTTC
cdr3_aa: CASSLDSSSRETQYF

j_call: TRBJ2-3
v_call: TRBV7-2
clone_size: -
cdr3_length: 15
d_call: -
cdr3_nt: TGTGCCAGCAGCTATCGTGCAGTAGGCACAGATACGCAGTATTTT
cdr3_aa: CASSYRAVGTDTQYF